This T cell receptor beta chain was documented in a study of blood T cell repertoires in COVID-19. Whole-study context: Acute and convalescent COVID-19 specimens originated in the United States, Italy and Spain. T cells, B-cell-depleted T cells, or PBMCs provided the cDNA or gDNA that served as material.

CDR1 and CDR2 (germline): SGHAT, FQNNGV. V trimming: 5 bases; J trimming: 4 bases; junction bases outside the gene matches: 7. The CDR3 spans 15 residues. In the authors' methods: Amplification from reference gene primers served as the basis for estimated nucleated cell counts. Profiled with immunoSEQ multiplex PCR; TCRdb holds only in-frame clones, not every one. For V, J and clone size, that table is used; D and trimming come from the DNA. In the table there are about 240,000 clones, 80% to 90% of which are singletons. The gene calls are TRBV11-2 and TRBJ1-1; 10 bases are a match to TRBD1. This sequence originates from a man aged 55 to 70 with acute or convalescent COVID-19. The specimen was peripheral blood. DNA for the CDR3: TGTGCCAGCAGCCCCAGAGGGACAGGGGCCACTGAAGCTTTCTTT. Encoded protein: CASSPRGTGATEAFF. Full variable domain (rest looked up from reference TRBV11-2 and TRBJ1-1): EAGVAQSPRYKIIEKRQSVAFWCNPISGHATLYWYQQILGQGPKLLIQFQNNGVVDDSQLPKDRFSAERLKGVDSTLKIQPAKLEDSAVYLCASSPRGTGATEAFFGQGTRLTVV.